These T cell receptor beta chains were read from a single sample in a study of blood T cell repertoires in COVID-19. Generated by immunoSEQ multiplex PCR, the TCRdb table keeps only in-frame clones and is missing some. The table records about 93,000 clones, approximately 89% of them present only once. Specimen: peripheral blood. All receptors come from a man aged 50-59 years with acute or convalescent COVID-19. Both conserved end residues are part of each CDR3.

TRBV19,CASSIFGGGNEYGYTF
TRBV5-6,CASSLGGRQDTDTQYF
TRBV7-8,CASSPRDRREQFF
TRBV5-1,CASSQQGSPNYGYTF
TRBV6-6,CASSYGRGEEKLFF
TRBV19,CASKVTGETNTEAFF
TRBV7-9,CASSSGYTSTQTQYF
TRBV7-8,CASSLNKQPLNGYTF
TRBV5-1,CASSPTGIEKLFF
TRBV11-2,CASRQGAQLIDGYTF
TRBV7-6,CASSAGTGELFF
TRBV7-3,CASSLLAGNYNEQFF
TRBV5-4,CASSSPGLADQETQYF
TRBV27,CASSLRRGTAPRNTIYF
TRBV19,CASSISGTGSNQPQHF
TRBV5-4,CASSLERSTEAFF
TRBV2,CASSRDRGQGETQYF
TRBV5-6,CAAGRSETYGYTF
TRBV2,CASSTTGPPNYGYTF
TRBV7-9,CASSLAYGRGRPGDTEAFF
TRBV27,CASRTGGNSPLHF
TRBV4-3,CASSHYPRGDSGETQYF
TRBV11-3,CASSSGGWDEQFF
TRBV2,CASITGSVQETQYF
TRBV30,CAWSVVGGAYNEQFF
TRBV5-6,CASSLGDMGDRHGYTF
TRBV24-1,CATSSGTSGSPYEQYF
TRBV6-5,CASSYSNTGTGSF
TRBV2,CASSRDSYGYTF
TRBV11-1,CASRHPGLGGTDTQYF
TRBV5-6,CASAEAGNGYTF
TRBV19,CASSSRDNYEQYF
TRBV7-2,CASSSSTGDYEQYF
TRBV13,CASSPRTSRRQSYEQFF
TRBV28,CASLTGNQPQHF
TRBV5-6,CASSSGQGGQPQHF
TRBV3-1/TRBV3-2,CASSLDRFGNTEAFF
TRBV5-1,CASSWRDRAYEQYF
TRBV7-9,CASSSTRGRADTQYF
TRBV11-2,CASSSWTSDSDTQYF
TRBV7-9,CASSLGELSSYNSPLHF
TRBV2,CASRARLADSYEQYF
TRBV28,CASSLLGTGRGLDTQYF
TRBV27,CASSQGFGYGYTF
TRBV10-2,CASSDPTSGRGNEQFF
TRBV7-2,CASSDRGVATQYF
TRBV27,CASRALAGALQETQYF
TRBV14,CASSQQGRGKLFF
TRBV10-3,CAISDPETSGPYAGELFF
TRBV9,CASSGTGSYDGYTF
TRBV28,CASSYPGTKISNQPQHF
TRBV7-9,CASSPDRGQPQHF
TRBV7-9,CASSSSGGAVHEQFF
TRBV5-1,CASSTTQGRNSPLHF
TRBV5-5,CASSFDSSRGEQFF
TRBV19,CASSIVGGPQHF
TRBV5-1,CAPPKGISSDTQYF